These 17 T cell receptor beta chains were sequenced from one sample in a study of shared clonotypes between healthy human individuals. The data were produced by immunoSEQ multiplex PCR, yet TCRdb's version contains in-frame clones alone and is incomplete. This table holds about 600,000 clones, 95% to 96% found once. CD45RO-negative, CCR7-selected cells formed the naive CD8 fraction, which excluded terminally differentiated effector memory CD45RA+ cells. The specimen sequenced was naive CD8+ T cells sorted from blood. These receptors originate from a woman aged 25 to 39 in good health.

The CDR3 protein is CASSSWTGQAGELFF. CDR3 nucleotide sequence: TGTGCCAGCAGCTCCTGGACCGGTCAGGCCGGGGAGCTGTTTTTT. J is TRBJ2-2 and V is TRBV13; D not certain. V gave up 4 bases and J gave up 6 bases, with 15 bases separating them. The CDR3 covers 15 residues. Looked up from germline, CDR1 is PRHDT and CDR2 is FYEKMQ (reference sequence).

The rearrangement links TRBV6-5 to TRBJ1-5; D remains ambiguous. CDR1 and CDR2 (germline): MNHEY, SVGAGI. The CDR3 runs to 15 residues. V lost 4 bases to trimming and J lost 2 bases, with 12 bases between them. The CDR3 DNA reads TGTGCCAGCAGTTCCAGCGCCGGACGCAATCAGCCCCAGCATTTT. It codes for CASSSSAGRNQPQHF.

V gene TRBV7-2 combines with J gene TRBJ2-1; 7 nucleotides line up with TRBD2. V was clipped by 5 bases and J by 8 bases; unmatched bases: 9. This CDR3 comprises 14 residues. Germline V gene lookup returns CDR1 SGHTA and CDR2 FQGNSA. The DNA of the CDR3 is TGTGCCAGCAGCGGGAGGGCCCCCTTCGATGAGCAGTTCTTC. Translated: CASSGRAPFDEQFF.

The chain has TRBV10-3 and TRBJ2-5; D perhaps matches TRBD2 (7 bases). The V end was cut by 2 bases, the J end by 5 bases, with 12 bases between. The CDR3 covers 14 residues. Per germline, CDR1 ENHRY and CDR2 SYGVKD. The CDR3 DNA follows: TGTGCCATCAGTGAGAGAGGGGGGGGTGAGACCCAGTACTTC. Translating gives CAISERGGGETQYF.

The J gene is TRBJ1-1, the V gene TRBV28; D is uncertain. V lost 7 bases and J lost 1, with 7 bases in between. Germline CDR1 reads MDHEN; CDR2 reads SYDVKM. This CDR3 spans 12 amino acids. The CDR3 coding sequence is TGTGCCAGCACTATAAGGAACACTGAAGCTTTCTTT. Translated, it gives CASTIRNTEAFF.

This chain uses TRBV28 with TRBJ2-7; D not certain. Per the germline V gene, CDR1 is MDHEN and CDR2 is SYDVKM. Trimming shortened V by 6 bases and J by 2 bases, and 5 bases separated the two germline ends. The CDR3 is made up of 11 amino acids. CDR3 region: CASRGTYEQYF. DNA for the CDR3: TGTGCCAGCAGAGGGACCTACGAGCAGTACTTC.

This clone has just a few counts. The V gene is TRBV6-6, the J gene TRBJ1-4; D unclear. Germline-derived CDR1 and CDR2 are MNHNY and SVGAGI (reference sequence). V was cut by 5 bases and J by 4 bases, with 14 bases left in between. The CDR3 runs 15 residues. The CDR3, as DNA: TGTGCCAGCAGTCCCCGGCGCAGCCTTAATGAAAAACTGTTTTTT. This codes for CASSPRRSLNEKLFF.

The rearrangement joins TRBV5-5 to TRBJ1-5, with TRBD1 matching 7 bases. CDR1 and CDR2 from the germline V gene are SGHKS and YYEKEE (reference sequence). This CDR3 comprises 14 residues. Trimming cost V 2 bases and J 2 bases; bases outside gene matches: 1. CDR3 bases: TGTGCCAGCAGCTTTGGACAGGGCAATCAGCCCCAGCATTTT. Translating it yields CASSFGQGNQPQHF. Combining the CDR3 with reference TRBV5-5 and TRBJ1-5 gives the whole variable domain DAGVTQSPTHLIKTRGQQVTLRCSPISGHKSVSWYQQVLGQGPQFIFQYYEKEERGRGNFPDRFSARQFPNYSSELNVNALLLGDSALYLCASSFGQGNQPQHFGDGTRLSIL.

The chain couples TRBV7-9 to TRBJ1-1; a weak D match, TRBD1 (6 bases). V was shortened by 1 base and J by 8 bases, with 8 bases between the two germline ends. CDR3 length: 12 amino acids. Per the germline V gene, CDR1 is SEHNR and CDR2 is FQNEAQ (reference sequence). The CDR3 sequence: CASSLGDKEAFF. In nucleotides, the CDR3 is TGTGCCAGCAGCTTAGGGGACAAGGAAGCTTTCTTT.

V is TRBV5-6 and J is TRBJ2-3, with 14 bases aligning to TRBD2. Per germline, CDR1 SGHDT and CDR2 YYEEEE. The CDR3 covers 17 residues. Trimming took 4 bases from V and 2 from J; bases not matched to a gene: 6. CDR3 sequence reads: CASSPGLAGDATDTQYF. The CDR3 bases are TGTGCCAGCAGCCCGGGACTAGCGGGAGATGCCACAGATACGCAGTATTTT.

The rearrangement joins TRBV9 to TRBJ1-1, with unresolved D. Germline V gene sequence: CDR1 SGDLS, CDR2 YYNGEE. CDR3 size: 13 residues. V dropped 3 bases and J dropped 5 bases, with 11 bases sitting between them. The DNA of the CDR3 is TGTGCCAGCAGCGGAGAGGGATGGACTGAAGCTTTCTTT. This sequence encodes CASSGEGWTEAFF.

The chain combines TRBV5-4 with TRBJ1-3; unclear D gene. CDR1 and CDR2 from the germline V gene are SGHNT and YYREEE (reference sequence). V lost 6 bases and J 2 bases, leaving 15 bases between the germline ends. The CDR3 runs 15 residues. In nucleotides, the CDR3 is TGTGCCAGCACCTTCTTTGGTGGGGCTGGAAACACCATATATTTT. This encodes CASTFFGGAGNTIYF.

The chain has TRBV5-4 and TRBJ2-7; D call uncertain. The CDR3 totals 11 residues. Germline V gene lookup returns CDR1 SGHNT and CDR2 YYREEE (reference sequence). Deletions cut 4 bases from V and 7 bases from J, with 9 bases between. CDR3 amino acids: CASSAVGEQYF. The CDR3 DNA is TGTGCCAGCAGCGCTGTTGGGGAGCAGTACTTC.

The chain has TRBV7-8 and TRBJ1-1; D may be TRBD1 (5 bases). In germline, CDR1 is SGHVS, CDR2 FQNEAQ. V was trimmed by 0 bases and J by 0 bases, leaving 14 bases between them. The CDR3 loop spans 17 amino acids. The CDR3 loop reads CASSLATTDFMNTEAFF. DNA of the CDR3: TGTGCCAGCAGCTTAGCTACGACAGACTTCATGAACACTGAAGCTTTCTTT.

The chain joins TRBV10-1 to TRBJ2-7; possible D gene TRBD1, 7 bases. The CDR3 sequence is 15 residues long. V was pared by 8 bases and J by 5 bases, with 22 bases between. Germline values: CDR1 WNHNN, CDR2 SYGVQD (reference sequence). The CDR3 nucleotides read TGCGCCAGCTCTCCAGGGGGGACAGTGGACGACGAGCAGTACTTC. As protein: CASSPGGTVDDEQYF.

The genes are TRBV7-9 and TRBJ2-7, with D hard to call. Trimming cost V 5 bases and J 0 bases, with 17 bases left between them. CDR1 is SEHNR and CDR2 is FQNEAQ in the germline V gene (reference sequence). CDR3 length: 16 amino acids. CDR3 sequence (DNA): TGTGCCAGCAGCCCAACCGTCGGCAGGAGCTCCTACGAGCAGTACTTC. Amino acid sequence: CASSPTVGRSSYEQYF.

The V and J genes are TRBV30 and TRBJ2-4; 7 positions match TRBD1. V was clipped by 0 bases and J by 6 bases; unmatched bases: 8. The CDR3 loop spans 15 amino acids. Germline V gene lookup returns CDR1 GTSNPN and CDR2 SVGIG (reference sequence). The CDR3: CAWSVWQGDGNIQYF. The DNA for the CDR3 is TGTGCCTGGAGTGTTTGGCAGGGGGACGGAAACATTCAGTACTTC.